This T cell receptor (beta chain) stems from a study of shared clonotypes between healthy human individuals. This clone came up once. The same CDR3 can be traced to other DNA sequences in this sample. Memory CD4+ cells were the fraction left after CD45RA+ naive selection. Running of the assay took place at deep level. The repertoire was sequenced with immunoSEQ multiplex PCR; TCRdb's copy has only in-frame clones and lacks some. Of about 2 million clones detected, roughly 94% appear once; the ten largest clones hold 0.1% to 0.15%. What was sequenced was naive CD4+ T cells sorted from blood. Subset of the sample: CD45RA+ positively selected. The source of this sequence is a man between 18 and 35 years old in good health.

This CDR3 is CAIGGSGNTIYF. CDR3 nucleotide sequence: TGTGCCATCGGCGGCTCTGGAAACACCATATATTTT. J is TRBJ1-3 and V is TRBV10-3; D uncertain. The CDR3 is made up of 12 amino acids. V gave up 8 bases and J gave up 0 bases, with 5 bases separating them. CDR1 and CDR2 (germline): ENHRY, SYGVKD.